The next 5 T cell receptor beta chains were all read from a single sample in a study of blood T cell repertoires in COVID-19. Generated by immunoSEQ multiplex PCR, the TCRdb table keeps only in-frame clones and is missing some. The sample has about 240,000 clones, 86% seen once. The specimen was peripheral blood. Source of these receptors: a man in his fifties or sixties with acute or convalescent COVID-19.

This rearrangement joins TRBV6-6 to TRBJ2-1; 15 bases match TRBD2. CDR1 is MNHNY, CDR2 SVGAGI, per germline (reference sequence). Trimming at V came to 4 bases and at J to 8 bases, leaving 3 bases not matched to a gene. The length of the CDR3 is 15 residues. The CDR3 nucleotides read TGTGCCAGCAGTTGGGGACTAGCGGGAGGTTATGAGCAGTTCTTC. Amino acids: CASSWGLAGGYEQFF.

The chain links TRBV28 to TRBJ1-3; no reliable D call. V was pared by 6 bases and J by 5 bases, with 17 bases between. The CDR3 spans 15 residues. Germline CDR1 MDHEN, CDR2 SYDVKM. The CDR3 DNA follows: TGTGCCAGCAGCCCCGGCCCCGGAGGTAGAAACACCATATATTTT. This gives the protein CASSPGPGGRNTIYF.

The chain uses TRBV5-6 and TRBJ2-2, with D tentatively TRBD1 (5 bases). The V end was cut by 3 bases, the J end by 2 bases, with 11 bases between. This CDR3 is built from 15 residues. The germline gives CDR1 SGHDT, CDR2 YYEEEE. CDR3 amino acids: CASSSFDRNTGELFF. CDR3 in DNA: TGTGCCAGCAGCTCCTTCGACAGAAACACCGGGGAGCTGTTTTTT.

V usage is TRBV4-1 and J usage is TRBJ2-7; 8 nucleotides line up with TRBD2. Trimming at V came to 0 bases and at J to 3 bases, leaving 7 bases not matched to a gene. The CDR3 spans 16 residues. CDR1 is MGHRA, CDR2 YSYEKL, per germline. CDR3 amino acids: CASSQDRGGGYYEQYF. The CDR3 DNA reads as TGCGCCAGCAGCCAAGACCGGGGCGGGGGGTACTACGAGCAGTACTTC.

The chain links TRBV4-3 to TRBJ2-3; TRBD2 matches at 8 bases. CDR1 and CDR2 (germline): LGHNA, YSLEER. The CDR3 is 15 amino acids. The trim removed 5 bases at V and 5 bases at J, leaving 9 bases unmatched. The CDR3 DNA follows: TGCGCCAGCAGCAAAAAGTCGGCGGGAGGAGATACGCAGTATTTT. This codes for CASSKKSAGGDTQYF.